Listed here are 2 T cell receptor beta chains from one sample, sequenced in a study of T cell responses to AZD1222 COVID-19 vaccine. Method: immunoSEQ multiplex PCR; TCRdb's copy keeps in-frame clones and lacks some. The sample includes roughly 80,000 clones, 88% of them seen just once. Sample: peripheral blood, taken on day 0 of MenACWY control vaccination. Receptors were obtained from an adult in good health.

The chain uses TRBV7-8 and TRBJ2-1; 12 bases map to TRBD2. There are 16 residues in the CDR3. CDR1 SGHVS and CDR2 FQNEAQ come from the germline V gene. V lost 5 bases, J lost 9 bases, and 11 bases stayed unmatched. CDR3 nucleotide sequence: TGTGCCAGCAGCCCCACCCTAGCGGGGGGGCCGAGTGAGCAGTTCTTC. Protein product: CASSPTLAGGPSEQFF.

The chain links TRBV7-9 to TRBJ1-4; the match to TRBD1 covers 7 bases. The CDR3 has 15 residues. Germline CDR1 SEHNR, CDR2 FQNEAQ (reference sequence). The ends lost 5 bases at V and 5 bases at J; junction bases unmatched: 8. CDR3 sequence (DNA): TGTGCCAGCAGCCCTGGGACAGTAGGAAATGAAAAACTGTTTTTT. Translated: CASSPGTVGNEKLFF.